This T cell receptor (beta chain) was identified during a study of blood T cell repertoires in COVID-19. About the research overall: The samples span acute and convalescent COVID-19 from the United States, Italy and Spain. PBMCs, B-cell-depleted T cells, or T cells provided the cDNA or gDNA that made up the material.

Original methodology: Estimates of nucleated cell counts were drawn from the amplification of reference gene primers. Sequencing was performed with immunoSEQ multiplex PCR; in TCRdb, only in-frame clones are kept and a portion is missing. V and J calls and clone size follow that table, whereas D and trimming were derived from the DNA. The table includes 300,000 or so clones, about 87% detected once. This CDR3 spans 15 amino acids. Per germline, CDR1 LGHNA and CDR2 YSLEER. V lost 9 bases to trimming and J lost 0 bases, with 12 bases between them. This chain joins TRBV4-3 and TRBJ2-6; tentative D call: TRBD2 (6 bases). Sequenced input: peripheral blood. This receptor was obtained from a woman in her forties who had recovered from COVID-19. The CDR3 is CARRRGNSGANVLTF. The CDR3 DNA reads TGCGCCAGGCGCCGGGGGAACTCTGGGGCCAACGTCCTGACTTTC.